This entry features one TCR beta chain sequence. What antigen it recognizes has not been identified. Base qualities are not recorded, but no much larger clone differs from it by a single base. On a MiSeq, deep resolution sequencing aimed for a depth between 1 in 1 million and 1 in 200,000 T cells, with each clonotype covered 10x on average. TCR beta libraries were generated with the immunoSEQ hsTCRB Kit. The paper's data handling went like this. ImmunoSEQ Data Assistant and ImmunoSEQ Analyzer were used for data analysis, and V, D and J genes were assigned according to IMGT definitions. Clonality, which ranges from 0 to 1, was calculated as one minus the normalized Shannon entropy of productive rearrangement frequencies. Public clonotype analysis was restricted to overrepresented clonotypes comprising at least 0.05% of each patient's repertoire. Roughly 13 repertoires from age-matched healthy donors, obtained from immuneACCESS, served as clonality controls. TCRdb provides this immuneACCESS table in a form limited to in-frame rearrangements. Some clones are lacking; in checked studies, under half of them reflect an unresolved V gene, and why the rest are absent is not known. Clone size and the V and J calls come from that table; the DNA yielded D and trimming. The sample table holds about 330,000 clones, of which about 61% were seen once. The ten largest clonotypes hold roughly 6.3% of the sample.

For TCR beta library preparation, roughly 2 micrograms of genomic DNA were extracted from the cryopreserved PBMCs. High-throughput TCR beta sequencing was performed on longitudinal blood samples from CLL patients receiving ibrutinib monotherapy. Patients were enrolled in a phase 2 open-label single-center ibrutinib monotherapy trial. The data derive from a study of cytotoxic CD8 clonotypes in ibrutinib-treated CLL listed by TCRdb under 2021. About the study as a whole: The cohort included around 15 treatment-naive and some twelve relapsed/refractory patients; about 18 were IGHV unmutated. Responses were partial in about 25 patients and complete in 2; after median 68 months follow-up, roughly 14 stayed in remission and some twelve progressed. Response samples were obtained after a median of around eleven months of treatment, with a range of roughly 6 to 36 months. On average, each sample yielded approximately 250,000 productive templates and around 100,000 productive rearrangements. Longitudinal samples were obtainable from about 30% of the roughly 86 participants in the trial. Cryopreserved peripheral blood mononuclear cells were obtained before treatment, at response, and at either sustained remission or disease progression. Every remission and progressive disease sample was obtained while ibrutinib was still being received by the patients.

Study-wide findings and limitations: Public clonotypes were rare and either contracted or stayed stable during treatment, and the rise in clonality at ibrutinib response reflected the expansion of private clonotypes. Lymph node repertoires were not examined, and the timing of sampling was not matched between patients in sustained remission and those whose disease progressed. Clonality rose at ibrutinib response, remained stable during sustained remission, and dropped back toward baseline at progression. Baseline clonality exceeded that of age-matched healthy donors and correlated strongly with circulating CD8+ T-cell counts.

This specimen was PBMCs, taken after 36 months of ibrutinib treatment. This receptor was obtained from a human donor with chronic lymphocytic leukemia.

The sequenced DNA: TGTGCCAGCAGCCAAGATCGAGGAGCGGGGGGATACGAGCAGTACTTC. It translates to CASSQDRGAGGYEQYF. This chain is built from TRBV4-2 and TRBJ2-7; TRBD2 matches 9 bases in the middle. The CDR3, from cysteine to phenylalanine, totals 16 residues. Just CDR3 DNA is preserved here, 48 bases in frame from base 1. CDR1 and CDR2 were assigned from the germline V gene as LGHNA and YNFKEQ. The germline V end is reduced by 0 bases and the J end by 4 bases; junction bases left unmatched: 7.